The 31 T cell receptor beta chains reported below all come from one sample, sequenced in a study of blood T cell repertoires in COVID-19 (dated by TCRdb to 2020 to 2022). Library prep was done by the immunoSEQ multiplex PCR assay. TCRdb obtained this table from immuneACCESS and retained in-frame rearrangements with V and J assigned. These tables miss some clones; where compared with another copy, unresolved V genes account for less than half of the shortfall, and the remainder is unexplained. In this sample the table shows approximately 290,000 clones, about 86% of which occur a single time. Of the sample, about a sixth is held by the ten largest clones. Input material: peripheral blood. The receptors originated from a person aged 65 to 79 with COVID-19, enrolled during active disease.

CDR3 sequence: CASSQMTGPQHF. The DNA of the CDR3 is TGTGCCAGCAGTCAGATGACAGGGCCCCAGCATTTT. The chain employs TRBV6-2 or TRBV6-3 and TRBJ1-5, with D possibly matching TRBD1 (6 bases). V was cut by 5 bases and J by 9 bases, with 11 bases left in between. The CDR3 extends over 12 amino acids. Germline V CDR1 and CDR2: MNHEY, SVGEGT.

The CDR3 sequence: CASSFTGSNYGYTF. The CDR3 DNA is TGTGCCAGCAGCTTTACAGGATCTAACTATGGCTACACCTTC. The rearrangement links TRBV5-6 to TRBJ1-2; the D gene is possibly TRBD1 (5 bases). CDR3 length: 14 amino acids. Trimming removed 2 bases from V and 0 bases from J, with 8 bases in between. Per the germline V gene, CDR1 is SGHDT and CDR2 is YYEEEE.

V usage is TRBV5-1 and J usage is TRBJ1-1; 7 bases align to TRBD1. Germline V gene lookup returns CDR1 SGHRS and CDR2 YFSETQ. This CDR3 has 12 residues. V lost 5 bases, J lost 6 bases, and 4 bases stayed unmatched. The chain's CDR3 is CASRGGGSEAFF. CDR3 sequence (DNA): TGCGCCAGCAGAGGGGGCGGCTCTGAAGCTTTCTTT.

The DNA for the CDR3 is TGTGCCAGCTCACTCCTTGGACCGGGACAGGGAATCTACGAGCAGTACTTC. This codes for CASSLLGPGQGIYEQYF. The chain employs TRBV18 and TRBJ2-7, with TRBD1 matching over 9 bases. The junction had 13 bases not matched to a gene; V was cut back by 4 bases and J by 3 bases. The germline gives CDR1 KGHSH, CDR2 LQKENI. This CDR3 is built from 17 residues. The full variable domain, rest sourced from reference TRBV18 and TRBJ2-7, is NAGVMQNPRHLVRRRGQEARLRCSPMKGHSHVYWYRQLPEEGLKFMVYLQKENIIDESGMPKERFSAEFPKEGPSILRIQQVVRGDSAAYFCASSLLGPGQGIYEQYFGPGTRLTVT.

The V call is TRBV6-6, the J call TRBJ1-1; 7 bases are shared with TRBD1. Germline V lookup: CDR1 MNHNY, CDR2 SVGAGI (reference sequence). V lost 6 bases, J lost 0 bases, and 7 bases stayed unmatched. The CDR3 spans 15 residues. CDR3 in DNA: TGTGCCAGCAGCCACAGACAGGGCTTGAACACTGAAGCTTTCTTT. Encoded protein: CASSHRQGLNTEAFF.

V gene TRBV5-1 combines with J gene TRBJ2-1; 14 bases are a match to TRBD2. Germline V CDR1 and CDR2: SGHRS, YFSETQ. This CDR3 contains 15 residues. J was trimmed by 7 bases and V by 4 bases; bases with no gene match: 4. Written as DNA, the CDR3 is TGCGCCAGCAGCACGGGACTAGCGGGGGTAAATGAGCAGTTCTTC. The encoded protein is CASSTGLAGVNEQFF.

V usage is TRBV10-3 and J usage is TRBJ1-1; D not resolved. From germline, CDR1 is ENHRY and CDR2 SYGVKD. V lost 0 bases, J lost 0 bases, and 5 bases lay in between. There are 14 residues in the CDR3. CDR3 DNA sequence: TGTGCCATCAGTGAGTCGGGCCTGAACACTGAAGCTTTCTTT. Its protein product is CAISESGLNTEAFF.

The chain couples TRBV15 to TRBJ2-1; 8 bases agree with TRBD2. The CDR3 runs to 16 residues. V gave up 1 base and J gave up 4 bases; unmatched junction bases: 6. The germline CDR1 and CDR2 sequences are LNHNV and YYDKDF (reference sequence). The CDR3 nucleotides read TGTGCCACCAGCAGAGGTCTACTAGCGGAGTACAATGAGCAGTTCTTC. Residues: CATSRGLLAEYNEQFF.

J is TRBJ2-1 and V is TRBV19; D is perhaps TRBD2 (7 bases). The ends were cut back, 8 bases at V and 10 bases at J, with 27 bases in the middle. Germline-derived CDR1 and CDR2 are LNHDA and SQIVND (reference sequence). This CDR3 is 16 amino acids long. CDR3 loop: CASGTTGLAGYGEQFF. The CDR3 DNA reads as TGTGCCAGTGGGACAACAGGGTTAGCGGGTTATGGGGAGCAGTTCTTC.

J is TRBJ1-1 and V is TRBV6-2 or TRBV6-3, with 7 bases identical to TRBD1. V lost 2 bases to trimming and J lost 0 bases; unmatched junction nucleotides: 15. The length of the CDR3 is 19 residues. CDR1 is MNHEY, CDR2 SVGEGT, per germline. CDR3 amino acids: CASSYTRTGSRSVNTEAFF. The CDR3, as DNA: TGTGCCAGCAGTTACACTAGGACAGGTTCTAGGTCGGTGAACACTGAAGCTTTCTTT.

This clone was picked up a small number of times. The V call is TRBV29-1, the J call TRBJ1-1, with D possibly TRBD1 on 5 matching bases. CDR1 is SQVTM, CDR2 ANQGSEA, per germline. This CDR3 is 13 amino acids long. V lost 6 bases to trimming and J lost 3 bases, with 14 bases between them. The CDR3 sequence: CSVRQGGDTEAFF. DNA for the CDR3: TGCAGCGTGCGCCAGGGAGGAGACACTGAAGCTTTCTTT.

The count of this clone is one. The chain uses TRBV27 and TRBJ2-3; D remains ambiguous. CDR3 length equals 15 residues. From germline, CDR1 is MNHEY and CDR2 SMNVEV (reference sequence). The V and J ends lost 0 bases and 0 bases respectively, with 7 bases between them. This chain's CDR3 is CASSLSSLSTDTQYF. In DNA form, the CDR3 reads TGTGCCAGCAGTTTATCTTCTCTTAGCACAGATACGCAGTATTTT.

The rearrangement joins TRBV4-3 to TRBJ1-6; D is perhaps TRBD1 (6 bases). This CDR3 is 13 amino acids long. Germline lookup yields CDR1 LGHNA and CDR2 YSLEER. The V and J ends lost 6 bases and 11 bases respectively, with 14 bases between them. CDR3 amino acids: CASSPTQGPPLHF. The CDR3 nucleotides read TGCGCCAGCAGTCCCACCCAGGGGCCACCCCTCCACTTT.

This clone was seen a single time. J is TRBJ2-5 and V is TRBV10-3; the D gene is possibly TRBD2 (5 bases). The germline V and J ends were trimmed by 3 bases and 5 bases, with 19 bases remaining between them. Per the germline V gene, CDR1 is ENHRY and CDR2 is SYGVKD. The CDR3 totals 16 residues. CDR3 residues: CAISDPGLAPKETQYF. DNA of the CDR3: TGTGCCATCAGTGACCCTGGACTCGCCCCGAAGGAGACCCAGTACTTC.

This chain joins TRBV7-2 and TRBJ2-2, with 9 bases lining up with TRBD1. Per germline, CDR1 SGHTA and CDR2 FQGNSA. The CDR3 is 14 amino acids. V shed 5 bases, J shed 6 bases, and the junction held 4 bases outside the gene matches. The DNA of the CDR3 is TGTGCCAGCAGCCCAGGACAGGGGCCCGGGGAGCTGTTTTTT. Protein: CASSPGQGPGELFF.

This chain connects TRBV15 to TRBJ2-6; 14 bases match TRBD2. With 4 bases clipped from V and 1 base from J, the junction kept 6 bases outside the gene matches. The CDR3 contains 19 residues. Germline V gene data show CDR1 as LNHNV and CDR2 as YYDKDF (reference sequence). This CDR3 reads CATSINRLAGGSGANVLTF. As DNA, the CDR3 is TGTGCCACCAGCATTAATCGACTAGCGGGGGGGTCTGGGGCCAACGTCCTGACTTTC.

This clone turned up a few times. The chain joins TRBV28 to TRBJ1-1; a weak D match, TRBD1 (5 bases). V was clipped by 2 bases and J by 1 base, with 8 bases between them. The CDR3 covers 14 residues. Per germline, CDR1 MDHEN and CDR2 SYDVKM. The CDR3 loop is CASSLPDRNTEAFF. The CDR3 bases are TGTGCCAGCAGTTTACCCGACAGGAACACTGAAGCTTTCTTT. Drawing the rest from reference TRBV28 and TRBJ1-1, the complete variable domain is DVKVTQSSRYLVKRTGEKVFLECVQDMDHENMFWYRQDPGLGLRLIYFSYDVKMKEKGDIPEGYSVSREKKERFSLILESASTNQTSMYLCASSLPDRNTEAFFGQGTRLTVV.

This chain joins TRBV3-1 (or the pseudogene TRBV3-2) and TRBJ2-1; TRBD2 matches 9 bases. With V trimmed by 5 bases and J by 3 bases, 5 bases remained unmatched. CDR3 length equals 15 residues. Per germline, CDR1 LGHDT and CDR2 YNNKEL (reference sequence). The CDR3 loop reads CASSARLADYNEQFF. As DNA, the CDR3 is TGTGCCAGCAGCGCCCGACTAGCGGACTACAATGAGCAGTTCTTC.

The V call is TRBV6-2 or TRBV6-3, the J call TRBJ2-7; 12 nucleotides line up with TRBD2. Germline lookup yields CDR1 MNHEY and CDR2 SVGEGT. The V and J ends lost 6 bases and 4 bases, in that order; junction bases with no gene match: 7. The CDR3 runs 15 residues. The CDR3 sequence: CASSPTTSGRYEQYF. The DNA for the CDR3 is TGTGCCAGCAGCCCTACGACTAGCGGGAGATACGAGCAGTACTTC.

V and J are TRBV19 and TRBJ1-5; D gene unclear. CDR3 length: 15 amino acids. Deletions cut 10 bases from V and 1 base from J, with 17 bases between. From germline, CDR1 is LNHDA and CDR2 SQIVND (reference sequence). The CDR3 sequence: CATAPQPSSNQPQHF. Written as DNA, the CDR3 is TGTGCCACCGCGCCCCAACCTAGCAGCAATCAGCCCCAGCATTTT.

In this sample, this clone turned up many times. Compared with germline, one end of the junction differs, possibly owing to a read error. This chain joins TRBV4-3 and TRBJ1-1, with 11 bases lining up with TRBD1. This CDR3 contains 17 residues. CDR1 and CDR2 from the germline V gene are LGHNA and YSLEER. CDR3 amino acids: CASSQARTGGLKTEAFF. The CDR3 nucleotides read TGCGCCAGCAGCCAAGCCCGGACAGGGGGCTTGAAAACTGAAGCTTTCTTT.

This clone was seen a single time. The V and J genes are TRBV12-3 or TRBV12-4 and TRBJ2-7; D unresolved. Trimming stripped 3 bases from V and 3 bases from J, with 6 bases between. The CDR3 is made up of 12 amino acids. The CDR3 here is CASSFAVYEQYF. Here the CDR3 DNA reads TGTGCCAGCAGTTTTGCGGTCTACGAGCAGTACTTC.

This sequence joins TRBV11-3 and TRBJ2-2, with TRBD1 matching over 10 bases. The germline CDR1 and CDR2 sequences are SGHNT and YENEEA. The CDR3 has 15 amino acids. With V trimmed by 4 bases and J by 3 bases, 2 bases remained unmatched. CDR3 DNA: TGTGCCAGCAGCTCGGACAGGGGGTACACCGGGGAGCTGTTTTTT. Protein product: CASSSDRGYTGELFF.

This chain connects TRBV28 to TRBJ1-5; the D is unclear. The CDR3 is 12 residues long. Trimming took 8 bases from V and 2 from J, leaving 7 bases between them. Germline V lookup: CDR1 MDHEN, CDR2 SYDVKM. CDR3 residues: CASAGGNQPQHF. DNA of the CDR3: TGTGCCAGCGCCGGGGGCAATCAGCCCCAGCATTTT.

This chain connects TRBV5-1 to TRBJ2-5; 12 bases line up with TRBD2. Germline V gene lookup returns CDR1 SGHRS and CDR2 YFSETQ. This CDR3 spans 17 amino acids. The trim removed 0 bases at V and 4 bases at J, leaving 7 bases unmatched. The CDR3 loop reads CASSLGLAGALLETQYF. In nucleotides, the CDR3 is TGCGCCAGCAGCTTGGGACTAGCGGGGGCGCTTTTAGAGACCCAGTACTTC.

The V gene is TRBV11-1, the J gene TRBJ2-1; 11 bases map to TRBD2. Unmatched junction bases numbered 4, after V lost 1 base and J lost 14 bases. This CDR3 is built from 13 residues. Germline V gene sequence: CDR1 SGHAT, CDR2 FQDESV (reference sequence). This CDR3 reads CASSLVLAGGEFF. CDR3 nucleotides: TGTGCCAGCAGCTTAGTTTTAGCGGGGGGGGAGTTCTTC.

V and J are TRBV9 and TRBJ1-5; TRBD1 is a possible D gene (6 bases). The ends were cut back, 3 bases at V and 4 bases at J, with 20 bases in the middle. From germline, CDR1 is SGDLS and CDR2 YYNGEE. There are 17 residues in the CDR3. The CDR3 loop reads CASSGEGGRMVNQPQHF. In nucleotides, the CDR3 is TGTGCCAGCAGCGGCGAGGGGGGGAGGATGGTTAATCAGCCCCAGCATTTT.

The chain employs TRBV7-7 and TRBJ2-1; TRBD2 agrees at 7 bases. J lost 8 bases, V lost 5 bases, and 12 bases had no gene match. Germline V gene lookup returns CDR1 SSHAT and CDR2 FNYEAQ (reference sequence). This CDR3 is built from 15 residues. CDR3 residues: CASSLLPRGSDEQFF. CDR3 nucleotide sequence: TGTGCCAGCAGCCTCTTACCCCGCGGGAGTGATGAGCAGTTCTTC.

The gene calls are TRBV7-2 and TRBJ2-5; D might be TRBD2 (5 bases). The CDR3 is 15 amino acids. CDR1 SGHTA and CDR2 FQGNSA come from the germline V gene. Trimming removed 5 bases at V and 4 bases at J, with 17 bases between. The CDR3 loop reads CASSPNRGLGETQYF. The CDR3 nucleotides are TGTGCCAGCAGCCCGAACCGCGGGCTAGGAGAGACCCAGTACTTC.

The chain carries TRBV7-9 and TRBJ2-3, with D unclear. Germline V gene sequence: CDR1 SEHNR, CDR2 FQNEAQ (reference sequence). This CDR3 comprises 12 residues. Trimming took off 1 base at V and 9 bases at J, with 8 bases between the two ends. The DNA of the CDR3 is TGTGCCAGCAGCTTAGATGTCGGGACGCAGTATTTT. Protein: CASSLDVGTQYF.

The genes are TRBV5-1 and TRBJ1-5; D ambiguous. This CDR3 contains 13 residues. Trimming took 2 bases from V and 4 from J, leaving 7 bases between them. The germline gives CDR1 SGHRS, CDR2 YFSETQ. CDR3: CASSLSVNQPQHF. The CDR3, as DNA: TGCGCCAGCAGCTTATCGGTAAATCAGCCCCAGCATTTT.